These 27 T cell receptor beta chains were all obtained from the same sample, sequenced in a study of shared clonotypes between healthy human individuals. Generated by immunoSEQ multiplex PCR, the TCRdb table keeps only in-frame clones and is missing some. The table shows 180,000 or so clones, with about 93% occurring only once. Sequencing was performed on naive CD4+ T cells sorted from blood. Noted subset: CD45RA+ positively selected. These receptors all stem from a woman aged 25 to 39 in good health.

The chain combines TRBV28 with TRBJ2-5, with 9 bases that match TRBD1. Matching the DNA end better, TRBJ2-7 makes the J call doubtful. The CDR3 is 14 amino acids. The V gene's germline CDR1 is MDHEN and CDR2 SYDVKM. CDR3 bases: TGTGCCAGCAGTTCTCGACAGGGGGCCTACGAGCAGTACTTC. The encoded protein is CASSSRQGAYEQYF.

The CDR3 coding sequence is TGTGCCAGCAGGAGGCTACAGGGGGTAGGCTACGAGCAGTACTTC. It yields the protein CASRRLQGVGYEQYF. This chain joins TRBV5-6 and TRBJ2-7; 8 bases match TRBD1. The CDR3 runs 15 residues. Germline trimming cut 5 bases from V and 3 bases from J; bases unmatched to any gene: 10. Germline lookup yields CDR1 SGHDT and CDR2 YYEEEE.

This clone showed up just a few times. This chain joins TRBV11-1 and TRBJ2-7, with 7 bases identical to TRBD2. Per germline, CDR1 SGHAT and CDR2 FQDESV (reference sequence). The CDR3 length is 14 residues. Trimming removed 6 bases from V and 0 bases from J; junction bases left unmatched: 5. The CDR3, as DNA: TGTGCCAGCAGGGTAGCGGGCGACTCCTACGAGCAGTACTTC. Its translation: CASRVAGDSYEQYF.

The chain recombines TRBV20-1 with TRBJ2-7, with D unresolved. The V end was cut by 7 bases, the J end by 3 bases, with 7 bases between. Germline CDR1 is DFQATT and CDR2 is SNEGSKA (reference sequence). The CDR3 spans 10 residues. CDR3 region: CSGGNYEQYF. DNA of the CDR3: TGCAGTGGTGGAAACTACGAGCAGTACTTC.

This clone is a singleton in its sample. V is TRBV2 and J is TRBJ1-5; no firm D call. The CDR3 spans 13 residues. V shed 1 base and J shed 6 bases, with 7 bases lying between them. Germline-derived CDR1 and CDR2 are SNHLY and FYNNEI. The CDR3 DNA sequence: TGTGCCAGCAGTGAAGAGGGTTCTCAGCCCCAGCATTTT. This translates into CASSEEGSQPQHF.

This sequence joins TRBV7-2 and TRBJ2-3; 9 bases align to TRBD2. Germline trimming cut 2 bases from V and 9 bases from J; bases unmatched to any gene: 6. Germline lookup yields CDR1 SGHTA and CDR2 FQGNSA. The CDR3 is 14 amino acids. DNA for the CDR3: TGTGCCAGCAGCTTATGGGTAGCGGGAGTCACGCAGTATTTT. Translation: CASSLWVAGVTQYF.

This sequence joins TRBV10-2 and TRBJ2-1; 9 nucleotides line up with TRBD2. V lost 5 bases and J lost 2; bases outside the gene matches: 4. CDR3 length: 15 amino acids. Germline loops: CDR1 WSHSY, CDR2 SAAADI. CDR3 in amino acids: CASSTSGLTYNEQFF. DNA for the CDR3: TGCGCCAGCAGTACTAGCGGGTTAACCTACAATGAGCAGTTCTTC.

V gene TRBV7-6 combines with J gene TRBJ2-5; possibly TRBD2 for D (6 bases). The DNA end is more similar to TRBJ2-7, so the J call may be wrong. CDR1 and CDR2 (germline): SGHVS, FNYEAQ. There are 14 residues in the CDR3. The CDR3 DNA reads TGTGCCAGCAGCCCCCGGGACTCGAGGGACGAGCAGTACTTC. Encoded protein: CASSPRDSRDEQYF.

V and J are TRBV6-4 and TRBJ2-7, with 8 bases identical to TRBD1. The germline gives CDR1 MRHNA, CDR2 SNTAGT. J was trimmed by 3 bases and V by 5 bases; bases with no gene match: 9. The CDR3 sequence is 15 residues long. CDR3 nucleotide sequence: TGTGCCAGCAGTAAGCCCCCGGGACAGGTCTACGAGCAGTACTTC. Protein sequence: CASSKPPGQVYEQYF.

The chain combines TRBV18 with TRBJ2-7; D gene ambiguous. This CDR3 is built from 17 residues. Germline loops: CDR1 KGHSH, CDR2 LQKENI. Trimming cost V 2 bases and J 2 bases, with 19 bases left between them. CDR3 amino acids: CASSPVYDPTAPYEQYF. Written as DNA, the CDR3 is TGTGCCAGCTCACCAGTGTACGACCCCACAGCCCCCTACGAGCAGTACTTC.

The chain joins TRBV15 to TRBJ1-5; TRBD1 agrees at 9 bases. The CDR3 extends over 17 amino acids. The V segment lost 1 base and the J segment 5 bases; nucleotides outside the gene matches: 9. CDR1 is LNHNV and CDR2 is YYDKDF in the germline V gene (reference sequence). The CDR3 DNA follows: TGTGCCACCAGCAGAGTGCCCGGGACAGGGCTCGATCAGCCCCAGCATTTT. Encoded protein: CATSRVPGTGLDQPQHF.

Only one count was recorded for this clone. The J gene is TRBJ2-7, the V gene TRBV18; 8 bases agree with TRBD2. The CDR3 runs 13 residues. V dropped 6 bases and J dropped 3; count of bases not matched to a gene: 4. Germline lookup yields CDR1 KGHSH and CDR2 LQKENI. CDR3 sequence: CASSIAGYYEQYF. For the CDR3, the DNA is TGTGCCAGCTCCATAGCGGGGTACTACGAGCAGTACTTC.

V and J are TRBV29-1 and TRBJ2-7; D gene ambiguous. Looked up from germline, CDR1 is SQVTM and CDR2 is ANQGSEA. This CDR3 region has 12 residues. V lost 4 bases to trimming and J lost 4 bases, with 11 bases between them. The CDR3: CSVGPDWYEQYF. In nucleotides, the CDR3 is TGCAGCGTTGGGCCAGATTGGTACGAGCAGTACTTC.

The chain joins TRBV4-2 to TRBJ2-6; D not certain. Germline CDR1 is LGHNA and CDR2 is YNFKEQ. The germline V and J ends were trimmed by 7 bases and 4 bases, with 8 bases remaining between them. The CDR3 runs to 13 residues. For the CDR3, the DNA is TGTGCCAGCACGTCCCACGGGGCCAACGTCCTGACTTTC. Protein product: CASTSHGANVLTF.

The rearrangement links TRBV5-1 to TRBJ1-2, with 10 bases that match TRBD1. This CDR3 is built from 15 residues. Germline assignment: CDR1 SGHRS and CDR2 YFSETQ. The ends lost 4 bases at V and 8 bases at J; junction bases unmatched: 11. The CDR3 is CASSISPGTGAGYTF. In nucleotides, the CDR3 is TGCGCCAGCAGCATTTCTCCGGGGACAGGGGCGGGCTACACCTTC.

The CDR3 is CASSPAGVPSGNTIYF. The CDR3 DNA reads as TGTGCCAGCAGCCCCGCAGGGGTGCCATCTGGAAACACCATATATTTT. The rearrangement links TRBV28 to TRBJ1-3, with D maybe TRBD1 (6 bases). The germline V gene encodes CDR1 MDHEN and CDR2 SYDVKM. The CDR3 consists of 16 residues. The V end was cut by 6 bases, the J end by 1 base, with 16 bases between.

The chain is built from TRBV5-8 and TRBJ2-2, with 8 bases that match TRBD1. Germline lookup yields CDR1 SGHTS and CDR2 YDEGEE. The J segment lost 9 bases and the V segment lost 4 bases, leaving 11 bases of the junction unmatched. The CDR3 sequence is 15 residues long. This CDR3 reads CASSHQGAGFRELFF. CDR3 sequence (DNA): TGTGCCAGCAGCCACCAGGGGGCTGGCTTTCGGGAGCTGTTTTTT. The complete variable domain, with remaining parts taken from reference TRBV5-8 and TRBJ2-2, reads EAGVTQSPTHLIKTRGQQATLRCSPISGHTSVYWYQQALGLGLQFLLWYDEGEERNRGNFPPRFSGRQFPNYSSELNVNALELEDSALYLCASSHQGAGFRELFFGEGSRLTVL.

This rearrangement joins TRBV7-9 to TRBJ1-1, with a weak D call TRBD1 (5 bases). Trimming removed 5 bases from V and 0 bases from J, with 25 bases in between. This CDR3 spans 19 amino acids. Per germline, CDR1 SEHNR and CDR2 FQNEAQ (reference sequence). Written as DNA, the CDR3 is TGTGCCAGCAGCCTCCTGGGGGTGGGGTATAGTTTCATGAACACTGAAGCTTTCTTT. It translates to CASSLLGVGYSFMNTEAFF.

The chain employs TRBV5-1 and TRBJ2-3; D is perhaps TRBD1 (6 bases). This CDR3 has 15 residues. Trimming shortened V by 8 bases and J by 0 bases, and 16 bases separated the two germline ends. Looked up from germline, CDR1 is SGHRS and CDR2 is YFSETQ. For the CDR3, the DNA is TGCGCCAGTACCGGGACACCTTCTAGCACAGATACGCAGTATTTT. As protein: CASTGTPSSTDTQYF.

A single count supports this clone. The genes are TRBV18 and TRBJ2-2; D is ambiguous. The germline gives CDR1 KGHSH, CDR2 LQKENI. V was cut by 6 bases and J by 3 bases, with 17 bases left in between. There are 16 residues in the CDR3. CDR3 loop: CASSPRVSPDTGELFF. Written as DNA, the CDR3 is TGTGCCAGCTCTCCCAGAGTCTCTCCTGACACCGGGGAGCTGTTTTTT.

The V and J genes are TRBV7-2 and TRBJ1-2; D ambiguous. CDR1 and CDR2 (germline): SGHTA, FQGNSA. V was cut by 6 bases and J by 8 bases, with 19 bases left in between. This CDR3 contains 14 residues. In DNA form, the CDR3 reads TGTGCCAGCAGTCCCCTCGGTGAGCCTTGGGGCTACACCTTC. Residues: CASSPLGEPWGYTF.

The CDR3 region is CAWNRGLTNEKLFF. Here the CDR3 DNA reads TGTGCCTGGAATAGGGGCTTAACTAATGAAAAACTGTTTTTT. The rearrangement links TRBV30 to TRBJ1-4; D perhaps matches TRBD1 (5 bases). The germline V gene encodes CDR1 GTSNPN and CDR2 SVGIG (reference sequence). This CDR3 region has 14 residues. V gave up 4 bases and J gave up 1 base, with 10 bases separating them.

CDR3: CASSHRGSGGRPLDEQFF. DNA for the CDR3: TGTGCCAGCAGCCACAGGGGAAGTGGCGGGAGGCCCTTGGATGAGCAGTTCTTC. The chain has TRBV11-2 and TRBJ2-1; D possibly corresponds to TRBD2 (8 bases). V lost 5 bases, J lost 8 bases, and 28 bases lay in between. The CDR3 sequence is 18 residues long. CDR1 SGHAT and CDR2 FQNNGV come from the germline V gene.

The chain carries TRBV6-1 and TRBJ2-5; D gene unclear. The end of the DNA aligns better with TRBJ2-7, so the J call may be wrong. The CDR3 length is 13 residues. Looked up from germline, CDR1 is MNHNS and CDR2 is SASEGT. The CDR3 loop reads CASSAVSSYEQYF. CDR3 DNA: TGTGCCAGCAGTGCGGTCAGCTCCTACGAGCAGTACTTC.

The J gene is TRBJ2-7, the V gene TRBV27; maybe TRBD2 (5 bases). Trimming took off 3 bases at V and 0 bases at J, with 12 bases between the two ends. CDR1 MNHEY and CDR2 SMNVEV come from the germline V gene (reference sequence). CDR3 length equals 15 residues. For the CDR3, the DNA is TGTGCCAGCAGTTTGATGCCAGCGGCCTCCTACGAGCAGTACTTC. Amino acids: CASSLMPAASYEQYF.

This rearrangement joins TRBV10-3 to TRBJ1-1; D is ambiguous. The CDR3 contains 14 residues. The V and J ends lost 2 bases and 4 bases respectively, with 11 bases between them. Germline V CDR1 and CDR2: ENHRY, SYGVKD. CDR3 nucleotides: TGTGCCATCAGTGAGCGGATGTTGGGCACTGAAGCTTTCTTT. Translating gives CAISERMLGTEAFF.

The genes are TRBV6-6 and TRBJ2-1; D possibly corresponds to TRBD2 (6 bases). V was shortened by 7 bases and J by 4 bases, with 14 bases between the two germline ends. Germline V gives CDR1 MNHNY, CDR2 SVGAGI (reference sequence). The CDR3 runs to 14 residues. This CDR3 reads CASTRGTGYNEQFF. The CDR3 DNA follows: TGTGCCAGCACCCGCGGGACGGGGTACAATGAGCAGTTCTTC.